This T cell receptor (beta chain) derives from a study of CXCR3-negative and CXCR3-positive naive CD8 T cells. Study-wide results and caveats: CXCR3 expression partially decreased after cryopreservation; most assays used fresh PBMCs. CXCR3-positive naive cells had TRB CDR3s that were more hydrophobic than CXCR3-negative naive cells had.

With regard to this clonotype: Its antigen is unidentified.

The CDR3 length is 15 residues. CDR1 and CDR2 from the germline V gene are SNHLY and FYNNEI. The method, 5' RACE with UMI labels, was used to prepare the TRB cDNA libraries. TCRdb re-analyzed the 5' RACE reads; it lists each CDR3 protein once, without DNA. This repertoire includes about 130,000 distinct CDR3 sequences. Source material: naive CXCR3- CD8+ T cells from blood. As for subset: CD45RO-CCR7+CD27+CD95- naive CD8+ T cells lacking CXCR3 (TNR3-). This sequence originates from a human donor in good health. Some clones in this sample may be carry-over from other donors' samples. This chain uses TRBV2 with TRBJ2-1; TCRdb selects TRBD1, and the lack of DNA leaves this call unchecked. This CDR3 is CASSEGQGSYNEQFF.